Sequencing of this T cell receptor (beta chain) was carried out in a study of post-analysis software for immune sequencing data. Study-wide results and limits: TRBV5-6, TRBV5-1 and TRBV20-1 belonged to a set of a few TRBV segments that were more frequent in patients than controls.

This clonotype appeared a few times. Its antigen is not known. CDR3 length: 13 residues. Per germline, CDR1 DFQATT and CDR2 SNEGSKA (reference sequence). Trimming cost V 5 bases and J 6 bases, with 14 bases left between them. Presence of unique molecular identifiers characterized the TCR beta cDNA libraries. TCRdb itself ran the PCR reads through MiXCR, one entry per CDR3 protein. This table has some 260,000 distinct CDR3 sequences, 36% appearing once. This rearrangement joins TRBV20-1 to TRBJ1-5; D is undetermined. The clonotype comes from a girl between 5 and 17 years old with multiple sclerosis. The sequencing input was blood. The CDR3 DNA is TGCAGTGCTTCGTCGCTTCTGAGTCAGCCCCAGCATTTT. As protein: CSASSLLSQPQHF.